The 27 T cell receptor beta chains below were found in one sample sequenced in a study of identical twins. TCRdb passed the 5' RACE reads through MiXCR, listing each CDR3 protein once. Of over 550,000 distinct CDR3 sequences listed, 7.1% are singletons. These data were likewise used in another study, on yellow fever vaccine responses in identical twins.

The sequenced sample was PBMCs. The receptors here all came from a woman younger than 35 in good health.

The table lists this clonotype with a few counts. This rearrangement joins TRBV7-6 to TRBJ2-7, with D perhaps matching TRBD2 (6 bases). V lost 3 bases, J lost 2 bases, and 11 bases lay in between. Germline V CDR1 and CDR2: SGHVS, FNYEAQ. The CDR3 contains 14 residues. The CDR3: CASSLGGETYEQYF. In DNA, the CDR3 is TGTGCCAGCAGCTTGGGAGGCGAGACCTACGAGCAGTACTTC.

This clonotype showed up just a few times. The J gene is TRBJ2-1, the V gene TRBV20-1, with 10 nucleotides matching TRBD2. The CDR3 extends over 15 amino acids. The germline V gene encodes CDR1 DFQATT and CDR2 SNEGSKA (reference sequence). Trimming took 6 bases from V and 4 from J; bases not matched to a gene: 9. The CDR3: CSARKLAGRYNEQFF. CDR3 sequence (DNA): TGCAGTGCCCGGAAACTAGCGGGGAGATACAATGAGCAGTTCTTC.

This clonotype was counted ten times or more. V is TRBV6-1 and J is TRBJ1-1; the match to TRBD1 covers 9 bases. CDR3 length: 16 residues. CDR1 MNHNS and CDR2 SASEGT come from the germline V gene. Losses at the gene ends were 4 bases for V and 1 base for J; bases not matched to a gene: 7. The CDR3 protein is CASSAGTGLGNTEAFF. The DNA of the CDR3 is TGTGCCAGCAGTGCTGGGACAGGGCTGGGGAACACTGAAGCTTTCTTT.

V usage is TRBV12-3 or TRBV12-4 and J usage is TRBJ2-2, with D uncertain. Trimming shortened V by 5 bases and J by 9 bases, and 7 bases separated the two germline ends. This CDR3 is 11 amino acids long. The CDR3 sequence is CASSLEWELFF. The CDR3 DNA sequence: TGTGCCAGCAGTCTCGAATGGGAGCTGTTTTTT.

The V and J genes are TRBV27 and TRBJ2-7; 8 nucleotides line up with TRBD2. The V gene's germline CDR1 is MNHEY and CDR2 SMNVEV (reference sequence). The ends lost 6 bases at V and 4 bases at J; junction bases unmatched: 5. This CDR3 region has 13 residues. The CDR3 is CASSGRAMYEQYF. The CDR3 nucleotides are TGTGCCAGCAGCGGGAGGGCTATGTACGAGCAGTACTTC.

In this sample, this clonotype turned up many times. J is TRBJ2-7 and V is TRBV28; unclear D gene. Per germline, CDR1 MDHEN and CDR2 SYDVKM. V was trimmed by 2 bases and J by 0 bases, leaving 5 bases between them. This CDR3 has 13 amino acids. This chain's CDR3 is CASSLDLSYEQYF. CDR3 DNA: TGTGCCAGCAGTTTAGACCTCTCCTACGAGCAGTACTTC.

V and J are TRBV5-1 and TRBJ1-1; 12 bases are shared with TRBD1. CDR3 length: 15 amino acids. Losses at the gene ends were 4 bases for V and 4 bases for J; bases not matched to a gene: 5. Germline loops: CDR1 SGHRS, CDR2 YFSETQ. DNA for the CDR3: TGCGCCAGCAGCCCGCCGGGACAGGGGGCCACTGAAGCTTTCTTT. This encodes CASSPPGQGATEAFF. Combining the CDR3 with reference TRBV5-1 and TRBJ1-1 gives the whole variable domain KAGVTQTPRYLIKTRGQQVTLSCSPISGHRSVSWYQQTPGQGLQFLFEYFSETQRNKGNFPGRFSGRQFSNSRSEMNVSTLELGDSALYLCASSPPGQGATEAFFGQGTRLTVV.

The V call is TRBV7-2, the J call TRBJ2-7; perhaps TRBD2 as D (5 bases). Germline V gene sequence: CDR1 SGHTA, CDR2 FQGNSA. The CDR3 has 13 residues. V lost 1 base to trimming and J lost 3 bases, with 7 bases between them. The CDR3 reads CASSLVEGYEQYV. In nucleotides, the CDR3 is TGTGCCAGCAGCTTAGTTGAGGGCTACGAGCAGTACGTC.

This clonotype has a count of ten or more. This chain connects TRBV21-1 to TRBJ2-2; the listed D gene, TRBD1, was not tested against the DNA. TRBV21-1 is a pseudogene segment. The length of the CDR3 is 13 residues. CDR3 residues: CADGGGNTGELFF. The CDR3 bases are TGTGCCGACGGCGGGGGAAACACCGGGGAGCTGTTTTTT.

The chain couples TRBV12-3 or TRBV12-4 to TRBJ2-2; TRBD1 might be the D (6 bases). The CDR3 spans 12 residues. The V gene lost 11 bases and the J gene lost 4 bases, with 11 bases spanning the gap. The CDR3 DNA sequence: TGTGCCTCAGGGGTCGGCACCGGGGAGCTGTTTTTT. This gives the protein CASGVGTGELFF.

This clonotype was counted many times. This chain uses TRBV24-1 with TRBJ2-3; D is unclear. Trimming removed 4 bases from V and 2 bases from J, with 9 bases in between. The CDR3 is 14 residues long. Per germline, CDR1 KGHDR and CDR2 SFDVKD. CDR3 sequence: CATSDGYYTDTQYF. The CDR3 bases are TGTGCCACCAGTGACGGATACTACACAGATACGCAGTATTTT.

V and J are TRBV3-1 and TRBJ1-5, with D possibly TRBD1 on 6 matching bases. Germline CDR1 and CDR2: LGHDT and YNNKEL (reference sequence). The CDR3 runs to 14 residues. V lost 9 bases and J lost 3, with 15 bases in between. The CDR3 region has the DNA TGTGCCAGTTCACACAGGGCGGACAATCAGCCCCAGCATTTT. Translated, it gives CASSHRADNQPQHF. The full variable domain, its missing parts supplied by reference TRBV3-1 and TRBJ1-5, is DTAVSQTPKYLVTQMGNDKSIKCEQNLGHDTMYWYKQDSKKFLKIMFSYNNKELIINETVPNRFSPKSPDKAHLNLHINSLELGDSAVYFCASSHRADNQPQHFGDGTRLSIL.

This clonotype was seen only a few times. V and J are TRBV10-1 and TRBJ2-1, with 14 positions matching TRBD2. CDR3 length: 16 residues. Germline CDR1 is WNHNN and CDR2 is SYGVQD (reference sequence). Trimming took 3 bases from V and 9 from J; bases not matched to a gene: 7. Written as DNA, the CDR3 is TGCGCCAGCAGTGACCCGGGACTAGCGGGAGTCCGTGAGCAGTTCTTC. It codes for CASSDPGLAGVREQFF.

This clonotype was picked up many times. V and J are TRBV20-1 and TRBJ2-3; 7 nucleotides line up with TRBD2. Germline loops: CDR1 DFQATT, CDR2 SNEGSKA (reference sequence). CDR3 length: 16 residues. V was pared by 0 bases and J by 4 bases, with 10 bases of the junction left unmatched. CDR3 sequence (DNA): TGCAGTGCTAGAGAGATCCGGGCTAGCGGATCAGATACGCAGTATTTT. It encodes CSAREIRASGSDTQYF.

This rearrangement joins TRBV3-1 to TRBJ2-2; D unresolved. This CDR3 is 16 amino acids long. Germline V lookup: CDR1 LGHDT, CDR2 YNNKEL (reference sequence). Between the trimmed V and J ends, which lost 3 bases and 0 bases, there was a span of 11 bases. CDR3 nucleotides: TGTGCCAGCAGCCAGTCTTCCAAATCGAACACCGGGGAGCTGTTTTTT. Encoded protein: CASSQSSKSNTGELFF.

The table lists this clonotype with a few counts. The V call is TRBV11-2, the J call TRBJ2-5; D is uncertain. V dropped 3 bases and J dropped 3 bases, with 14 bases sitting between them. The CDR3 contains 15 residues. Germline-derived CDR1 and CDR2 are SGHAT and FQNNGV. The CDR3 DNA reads TGTGCCAGCAGCTTTGTCTCTATGGCTAAAGAGACCCAGTACTTC. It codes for CASSFVSMAKETQYF.

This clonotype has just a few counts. The CDR3 is CASSPTGNEYEQYF. The CDR3 DNA follows: TGTGCCAGCAGCCCCACAGGGAACGAGTACGAGCAGTACTTC. The chain employs TRBV7-8 and TRBJ2-7; TRBD1 is a possible D gene (6 bases). Per germline, CDR1 SGHVS and CDR2 FQNEAQ. There are 14 residues in the CDR3. V shed 5 bases and J shed 4 bases, with 15 bases lying between them. Using reference TRBV7-8 and TRBJ2-7 for the parts outside the CDR3, the full variable domain is GAGVSQSPRYKVAKRGQDVALRCDPISGHVSLFWYQQALGQGPEFLTYFQNEAQLDKSGLPSDRFFAERPEGSVSTLKIQRTQQEDSAVYLCASSPTGNEYEQYFGPGTRLTVT.

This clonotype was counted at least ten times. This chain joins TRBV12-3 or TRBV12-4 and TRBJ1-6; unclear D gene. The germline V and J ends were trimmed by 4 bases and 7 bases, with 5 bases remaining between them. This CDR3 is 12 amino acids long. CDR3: CASSSGNSPLHF. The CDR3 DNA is TGTGCCAGCAGTTCCGGCAATTCACCCCTCCACTTT.

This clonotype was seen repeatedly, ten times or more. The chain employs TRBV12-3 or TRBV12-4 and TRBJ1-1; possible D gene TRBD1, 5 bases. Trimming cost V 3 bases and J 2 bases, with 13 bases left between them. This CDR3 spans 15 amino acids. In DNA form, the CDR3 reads TGTGCCAGCAGTTTTGGCGACAGATTTAACACTGAAGCTTTCTTT. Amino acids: CASSFGDRFNTEAFF.

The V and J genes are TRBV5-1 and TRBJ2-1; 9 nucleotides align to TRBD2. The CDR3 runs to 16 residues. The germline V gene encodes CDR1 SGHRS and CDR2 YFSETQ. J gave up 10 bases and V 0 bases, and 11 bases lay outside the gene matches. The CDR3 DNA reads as TGCGCCAGCAGCTTGGGATGGTCCCTAGCGGGGTCCGAGCAGTTCTTC. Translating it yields CASSLGWSLAGSEQFF.

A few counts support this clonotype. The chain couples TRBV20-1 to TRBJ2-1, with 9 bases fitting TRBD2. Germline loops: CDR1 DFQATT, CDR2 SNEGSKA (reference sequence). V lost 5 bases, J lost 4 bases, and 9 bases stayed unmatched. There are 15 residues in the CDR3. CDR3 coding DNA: TGCAGTGCTTCCGATAGCGGGGGACCTTACAATGAGCAGTTCTTC. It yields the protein CSASDSGGPYNEQFF.

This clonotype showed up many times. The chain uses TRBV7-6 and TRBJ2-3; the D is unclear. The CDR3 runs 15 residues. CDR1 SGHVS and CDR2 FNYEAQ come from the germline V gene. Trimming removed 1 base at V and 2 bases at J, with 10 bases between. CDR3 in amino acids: CASSLGRALTDTQYF. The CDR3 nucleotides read TGTGCCAGCAGCTTAGGACGGGCCCTCACAGATACGCAGTATTTT.

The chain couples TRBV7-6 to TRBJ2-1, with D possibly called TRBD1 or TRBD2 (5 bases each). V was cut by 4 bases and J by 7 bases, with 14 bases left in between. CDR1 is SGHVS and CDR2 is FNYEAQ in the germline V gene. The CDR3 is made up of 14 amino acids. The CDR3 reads CASSSQPGTNEQFF. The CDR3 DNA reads TGTGCCAGCAGCTCACAGCCCGGGACGAATGAGCAGTTCTTC.

DNA for the CDR3: TGTGCCAGCAGCTTGCCTGCTACAAGGGAGCAGTTCTTC. This encodes CASSLPATREQFF. The V call is TRBV5-6, the J call TRBJ2-1, with D unclear. V shed 1 base and J shed 10 bases, with 12 bases lying between them. The CDR3 covers 13 residues. Germline V CDR1 and CDR2: SGHDT, YYEEEE.

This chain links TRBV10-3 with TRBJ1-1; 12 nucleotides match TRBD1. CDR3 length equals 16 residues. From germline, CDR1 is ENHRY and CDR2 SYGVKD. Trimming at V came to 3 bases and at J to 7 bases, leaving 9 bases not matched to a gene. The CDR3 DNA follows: TGTGCCATCAGTGATGCGGGACAGGGGGCTTCAGGTGAAGCTTTCTTT. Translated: CAISDAGQGASGEAFF.

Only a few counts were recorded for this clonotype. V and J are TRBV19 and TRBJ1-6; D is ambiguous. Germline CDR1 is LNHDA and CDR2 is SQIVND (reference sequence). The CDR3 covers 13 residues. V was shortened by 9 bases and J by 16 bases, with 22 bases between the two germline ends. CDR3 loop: CASRLGGGRSLHF. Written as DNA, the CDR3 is TGTGCCAGCCGATTGGGAGGCGGACGTTCTCTCCACTTT.

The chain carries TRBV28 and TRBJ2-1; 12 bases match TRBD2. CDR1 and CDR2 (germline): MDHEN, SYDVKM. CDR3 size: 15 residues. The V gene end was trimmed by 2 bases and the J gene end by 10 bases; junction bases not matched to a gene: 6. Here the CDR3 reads CASSLPSGRVREQFF. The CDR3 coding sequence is TGTGCCAGCAGTTTACCTAGCGGGAGGGTACGGGAGCAGTTCTTC.